A selection of T cell receptor beta chains follows, all from one sample in a study of cytomegalovirus exposure and HLA in healthy donors. Method: immunoSEQ multiplex PCR; TCRdb's copy keeps in-frame clones and lacks some. The table includes some 140,000 clones, approximately 84% detected once. Sample: PBMCs. Source of these receptors: a woman in her thirties in good health and CMV-seronegative. Each CDR3 is given with its conserved first and last residue. Fields, in order: clone size, V gene, D gene, J gene, CDR3 DNA, CDR3 protein. A D gene is named only where the DNA matches it firmly. Only some rows state a clone size, as once, few, many or a class for expanded clones.

clone size: -; V gene: TRBV19; D gene: -; J gene: TRBJ2-7; CDR3 DNA: TGTGCCAGTAAGACTTCTTCCTACGAGCAGTACTTC; CDR3 protein: CASKTSSYEQYF
clone size: -; V gene: TRBV20-1; D gene: -; J gene: TRBJ2-1; CDR3 DNA: TGCAGTGCTAGATCAGTGAATGAGCAGTTCTTC; CDR3 protein: CSARSVNEQFF
clone size: -; V gene: TRBV5-1; D gene: -; J gene: TRBJ1-3; CDR3 DNA: TGCGCCAGCAGCTTGGACGGAGGCGGATGGAACACCATATATTTT; CDR3 protein: CASSLDGGGWNTIYF
clone size: once; V gene: TRBV6-1; D gene: -; J gene: TRBJ2-7; CDR3 DNA: TGTGCCATAAGGGTCCCGGGACACGGAGCGCAGTACTTC; CDR3 protein: CAIRVPGHGAQYF
clone size: -; V gene: TRBV4-1; D gene: TRBD2; J gene: TRBJ2-3; CDR3 DNA: TGCGCCAGCAGCAGTAGCGGGGGGTTAGGAACAGATACGCAGTATTTT; CDR3 protein: CASSSSGGLGTDTQYF
clone size: -; V gene: TRBV7-3; D gene: -; J gene: TRBJ2-2; CDR3 DNA: TGTGCCAGCAGCACAACGGGGGAGGAGACCGGGGAGCTGTTTTTT; CDR3 protein: CASSTTGEETGELFF
clone size: -; V gene: TRBV7-3; D gene: -; J gene: TRBJ2-2; CDR3 DNA: TGTGCCAGCAGCCGGTTTTCCGGGGAGCTGTTTTTT; CDR3 protein: CASSRFSGELFF
clone size: once; V gene: TRBV7-8; D gene: -; J gene: TRBJ1-1; CDR3 DNA: TGTGCCAGCAGCCTCCGACAGGCCTTAAACACTGAAGCTTTCTTT; CDR3 protein: CASSLRQALNTEAFF
clone size: -; V gene: TRBV7-9; D gene: -; J gene: TRBJ2-1; CDR3 DNA: TGTGCCAGCAGCTCCACCGCGGGCAATGAGCAGTTCTTC; CDR3 protein: CASSSTAGNEQFF
clone size: many; V gene: TRBV10-2; D gene: TRBD1; J gene: TRBJ1-6; CDR3 DNA: TGCGCCAGCGGGACAGAGCAGACCCTCCACTTT; CDR3 protein: CASGTEQTLHF
clone size: -; V gene: TRBV5-1; D gene: TRBD2; J gene: TRBJ2-3; CDR3 DNA: TGCGCCAGCAGCTTCGGGCGGGGGGGCCCCGATACGCAGTATTTT; CDR3 protein: CASSFGRGGPDTQYF
clone size: once; V gene: TRBV5-1; D gene: TRBD2; J gene: TRBJ2-2; CDR3 DNA: TGCGCCAGCAGCTTGGAGGGACTAGCGGCCTCCGGGGAGCTGTTTTTT; CDR3 protein: CASSLEGLAASGELFF
clone size: -; V gene: TRBV4-3; D gene: TRBD1; J gene: TRBJ1-2; CDR3 DNA: TGCGCCAGCAGCCCAGAGACAGGGGCTAACTATGGCTACACCTTC; CDR3 protein: CASSPETGANYGYTF
clone size: -; V gene: TRBV6-4; D gene: -; J gene: TRBJ2-3; CDR3 DNA: TGTGCCAGCAGTGAGAGTAGCACAGATACGCAGTATTTT; CDR3 protein: CASSESSTDTQYF
clone size: -; V gene: TRBV7-9; D gene: TRBD1; J gene: TRBJ1-2; CDR3 DNA: TGTGCCAGCAGCTTAGGGACAGGGGGCTACTATGGCTACACCTTC; CDR3 protein: CASSLGTGGYYGYTF
clone size: -; V gene: TRBV11-2; D gene: -; J gene: TRBJ2-7; CDR3 DNA: TGTGCCAGCAGCTTACTGGCTAGTCACGAGCAGTACTTC; CDR3 protein: CASSLLASHEQYF
clone size: -; V gene: TRBV15; D gene: -; J gene: TRBJ2-2; CDR3 DNA: TGTGCCACCAGTAACAGGGTTGCCGGGGAGCTGTTTTTT; CDR3 protein: CATSNRVAGELFF
clone size: -; V gene: TRBV7-9; D gene: -; J gene: TRBJ2-7; CDR3 DNA: TGTGCCAGCAGCCGAGTGGAGGGGCATGACGAGCAGTACTTC; CDR3 protein: CASSRVEGHDEQYF
clone size: once; V gene: TRBV5-1; D gene: TRBD1; J gene: TRBJ1-3; CDR3 DNA: TGCGCCAGCAGCTTGTCAGGTTACAGGGGGCTTGGAAACACCATATATTTT; CDR3 protein: CASSLSGYRGLGNTIYF
clone size: -; V gene: TRBV29-1; D gene: -; J gene: TRBJ2-7; CDR3 DNA: TGCAGCGTTGGGACAACCCCCTACGAGCAGTACTTC; CDR3 protein: CSVGTTPYEQYF
clone size: -; V gene: TRBV5-4; D gene: TRBD2; J gene: TRBJ2-3; CDR3 DNA: TGTGCCAGCAGCTCGGGACTAGCGTCCACAGATACGCAGTATTTT; CDR3 protein: CASSSGLASTDTQYF
clone size: -; V gene: TRBV20-1; D gene: -; J gene: TRBJ2-1; CDR3 DNA: TGCAGTGCTAGAAGGGGGGGTGAGCAGTTCTTC; CDR3 protein: CSARRGGEQFF
clone size: -; V gene: TRBV5-1; D gene: TRBD2; J gene: TRBJ2-1; CDR3 DNA: TGCGCCAGCAGCTTTGGGACTAGCGGAGACAATGAGCAGTTCTTC; CDR3 protein: CASSFGTSGDNEQFF
clone size: -; V gene: TRBV11-2; D gene: -; J gene: TRBJ1-2; CDR3 DNA: TGTGCCAGCAGCTCAAACAGGAACTATGGCTACACCTTC; CDR3 protein: CASSSNRNYGYTF
clone size: -; V gene: TRBV18; D gene: -; J gene: TRBJ1-5; CDR3 DNA: TGTGCCAGCTCACCAAACAGGGTCGGTGAGCCCCAGCATTTT; CDR3 protein: CASSPNRVGEPQHF
clone size: -; V gene: TRBV28; D gene: -; J gene: TRBJ2-5; CDR3 DNA: TGTGCCAGCAGTTTATTCCAAACCCAGATCTTGAAGACCCAGTACTTC; CDR3 protein: CASSLFQTQILKTQYF
clone size: -; V gene: TRBV4-1; D gene: -; J gene: TRBJ2-5; CDR3 DNA: TGCGCCAGCAGCCAAGAGTTCGGCGTCAGGGAGACCCAGTACTTC; CDR3 protein: CASSQEFGVRETQYF
clone size: -; V gene: TRBV5-1; D gene: -; J gene: TRBJ1-4; CDR3 DNA: TGCGCCAGCAGCTTGGTACAGGGCCCTAATGAAAAACTGTTTTTT; CDR3 protein: CASSLVQGPNEKLFF
clone size: -; V gene: TRBV10-3; D gene: -; J gene: TRBJ1-2; CDR3 DNA: TGTGCCATCAGTGAGTCGGGAGTAGCTAACTATGGCTACACCTTC; CDR3 protein: CAISESGVANYGYTF
clone size: -; V gene: TRBV28; D gene: TRBD1; J gene: TRBJ1-1; CDR3 DNA: TGTGCCAGCAGTGGGGGACAGAACGCTTTCTTT; CDR3 protein: CASSGGQNAFF
clone size: -; V gene: TRBV19; D gene: -; J gene: TRBJ2-7; CDR3 DNA: TGTGCCAGTAGTCCGACGGGGGGCCTGGGGCAGTACTTC; CDR3 protein: CASSPTGGLGQYF
clone size: -; V gene: TRBV7-9; D gene: TRBD1; J gene: TRBJ2-7; CDR3 DNA: TGTGCCAGCAGCTTATGGACGGGGACAGGGGGACACGAGCAGTACTTC; CDR3 protein: CASSLWTGTGGHEQYF
clone size: -; V gene: TRBV27; D gene: -; J gene: TRBJ1-1; CDR3 DNA: TGTGCCAGCAGTTTAGGGACATATTCCCTAAACACTGAAGCTTTCTTT; CDR3 protein: CASSLGTYSLNTEAFF
clone size: -; V gene: TRBV14; D gene: TRBD1; J gene: TRBJ2-7; CDR3 DNA: TGTGCCAGCAGCCCACAGACCGGGACAGTGAACGAGCAGTACTTC; CDR3 protein: CASSPQTGTVNEQYF
clone size: -; V gene: TRBV10-3; D gene: TRBD1; J gene: TRBJ1-5; CDR3 DNA: TGTGCCACGGTACAGGGGGATCGTAGCAATCAGCCCCAGCATTTT; CDR3 protein: CATVQGDRSNQPQHF
clone size: -; V gene: TRBV11-3; D gene: -; J gene: TRBJ1-1; CDR3 DNA: TGTGCCAGCAGCTTAACACAAACCACTGAAGCTTTCTTT; CDR3 protein: CASSLTQTTEAFF
clone size: few; V gene: TRBV4-1; D gene: -; J gene: TRBJ2-7; CDR3 DNA: TGCGCCAGCAGCCACCCCGGCGGAGGGCCCGGTGAGCAGTACTTC; CDR3 protein: CASSHPGGGPGEQYF
clone size: once; V gene: TRBV4-3; D gene: TRBD2; J gene: TRBJ2-7; CDR3 DNA: TGCGCCAGCAGCCCTGCTAGCGGGGGCTCCTACGAGCAGTACTTC; CDR3 protein: CASSPASGGSYEQYF
clone size: -; V gene: TRBV7-8; D gene: TRBD2; J gene: TRBJ2-1; CDR3 DNA: TGTGCCAGCAGCTTAACTGAGGGACTAGCGGGGGGGTACAATGAGCAGTTCTTC; CDR3 protein: CASSLTEGLAGGYNEQFF
clone size: -; V gene: TRBV19; D gene: -; J gene: TRBJ2-7; CDR3 DNA: TGTGCCAGTAGTCGCCTACCGATTGGAGCCTACGAGCAGTACTTC; CDR3 protein: CASSRLPIGAYEQYF
clone size: -; V gene: TRBV18; D gene: -; J gene: TRBJ1-1; CDR3 DNA: TGTGCCAGCTCACGGTCAGGTATGAACACTGAAGCTTTCTTT; CDR3 protein: CASSRSGMNTEAFF
clone size: few; V gene: TRBV2; D gene: -; J gene: TRBJ1-6; CDR3 DNA: TGTGCCAGCAGTAGATCCGTAAATGGGCTAACCCCCCTCCACTTT; CDR3 protein: CASSRSVNGLTPLHF
clone size: -; V gene: TRBV19; D gene: -; J gene: TRBJ1-5; CDR3 DNA: TGTGCCAGTACCCCGATTAGCGGCGGAAATCAGCCCCAGCATTTT; CDR3 protein: CASTPISGGNQPQHF
clone size: -; V gene: TRBV5-5; D gene: -; J gene: TRBJ1-5; CDR3 DNA: TGTGCCAGCAGCGGCGCAGGGCGGGGTCAGCCCCAGCATTTT; CDR3 protein: CASSGAGRGQPQHF
clone size: -; V gene: TRBV7-9; D gene: TRBD1; J gene: TRBJ2-7; CDR3 DNA: TGTGCCAGCAGCCGCAGGGGGCCCGGCACCTACGAGCAGTACTTC; CDR3 protein: CASSRRGPGTYEQYF
clone size: -; V gene: TRBV13; D gene: TRBD1; J gene: TRBJ2-3; CDR3 DNA: TGTGCCAGCAGCTCTCGGACAGGGACAGATACGCAGTATTTT; CDR3 protein: CASSSRTGTDTQYF
clone size: once; V gene: TRBV25-1; D gene: -; J gene: TRBJ1-3; CDR3 DNA: TGTGCCAGCAGCCGGGAGCTGGGAAACACCATATATTTT; CDR3 protein: CASSRELGNTIYF